This T cell receptor (beta chain) was recovered during a study of blood T cells in healthy people across ages. Findings of the study overall: Naive T cell percentage by flow cytometry tracked strongly with beta diversity. Significant beta diversity loss was already apparent by age around 36, declining roughly linearly.

The second PCR ran roughly 6 to 12 cycles with a sample-barcoded 5' primer and J-beta primers. TCRdb re-called the 5' RACE reads with MiXCR, one entry per CDR3 protein. The data show hundreds of thousands of distinct CDR3 sequences, roughly half seen once. The J segment lost 3 bases and the V segment lost 5 bases, leaving 5 bases of the junction unmatched. CDR3 length equals 15 residues. CDR1 and CDR2 (germline): SGHAT, FQNNGV. This clonotype appeared many times. Its antigen is not known. Donors gave 8 to 10 milliliters of peripheral blood apiece. This receptor was obtained from an elderly woman in good health. The sequenced sample consisted of blood. The rearrangement uses TRBV11-2 and TRBJ2-1; TRBD1 matches 9 bases. CDR3: CASSPRQGDYNEQFF. Here the CDR3 DNA reads TGTGCCAGCAGCCCCCGACAGGGGGACTACAATGAGCAGTTCTTC. The variable domain in full, completed from reference TRBV11-2 and TRBJ2-1, reads EAGVAQSPRYKIIEKRQSVAFWCNPISGHATLYWYQQILGQGPKLLIQFQNNGVVDDSQLPKDRFSAERLKGVDSTLKIQPAKLEDSAVYLCASSPRQGDYNEQFFGPGTRLTVL.